Below are 10 T cell receptor beta chains sequenced from a single sample in a study of blood T cell repertoires in COVID-19. Some clones are missing from TCRdb's copy, which holds only in-frame ones; the method was immunoSEQ multiplex PCR. The sample shows 120,000 or so clones, more than 75% of them seen only once. The sequenced material came from peripheral blood. The source of these receptors is a human donor in a cohort sampled during active COVID-19.

V gene TRBV6-2 or TRBV6-3 combines with J gene TRBJ2-1; possibly TRBD2 for D (6 bases). V dropped 6 bases and J dropped 7 bases, with 16 bases sitting between them. This CDR3 has 14 amino acids. The germline gives CDR1 MNHEY, CDR2 SVGEGT. The CDR3 DNA sequence: TGTGCCAGCAGCCTTCTGGGAGGTCTTAATGAGCAGTTCTTC. It encodes CASSLLGGLNEQFF.

V is TRBV2 and J is TRBJ2-1; possible D gene TRBD2, 6 bases. The germline V and J ends were trimmed by 4 bases and 0 bases, with 10 bases remaining between them. This CDR3 comprises 15 residues. Germline V gene sequence: CDR1 SNHLY, CDR2 FYNNEI. The chain's CDR3 is CASSVRRGSYNEQFF. In DNA form, the CDR3 reads TGTGCCAGCAGTGTTCGGCGGGGCTCCTACAATGAGCAGTTCTTC.

The count of this clone is one. The chain employs TRBV19 and TRBJ1-1; 7 bases match TRBD1. Looked up from germline, CDR1 is LNHDA and CDR2 is SQIVND (reference sequence). With 7 bases clipped from V and 4 bases from J, the junction kept 3 bases outside the gene matches. The CDR3 totals 12 residues. CDR3 amino acids: CASNNRGTEAFF. As DNA, the CDR3 is TGTGCCAGTAACAACAGGGGCACTGAAGCTTTCTTT.

The count of this clone is one. The rearrangement uses TRBV6-5 and TRBJ1-1; D remains unclear. From germline, CDR1 is MNHEY and CDR2 SVGAGI. CDR3 length: 15 amino acids. V was clipped by 7 bases and J by 0 bases, with 15 bases between them. The CDR3 sequence is CASIQVLFMNTEAFF. The CDR3 DNA is TGTGCCAGCATCCAGGTCCTTTTTATGAACACTGAAGCTTTCTTT.

The chain couples TRBV5-5 to TRBJ1-5, with 9 bases fitting TRBD1. Germline V lookup: CDR1 SGHKS, CDR2 YYEKEE (reference sequence). J gave up 3 bases and V 1 base, and 5 bases lay outside the gene matches. CDR3 length equals 16 residues. The CDR3 reads CASSLPGTGNNQPQHF. CDR3 nucleotide sequence: TGTGCCAGCAGCTTGCCCGGGACAGGGAACAATCAGCCCCAGCATTTT.

The genes are TRBV28 and TRBJ2-7; 7 nucleotides line up with TRBD2. The CDR3 has 13 residues. The J segment lost 0 bases and the V segment lost 10 bases, leaving 6 bases of the junction unmatched. Per germline, CDR1 MDHEN and CDR2 SYDVKM. Here the CDR3 reads CAITSDISYEQYF. CDR3 nucleotides: TGTGCCATCACTAGCGACATCTCCTACGAGCAGTACTTC.

The rearrangement links TRBV5-1 to TRBJ2-3; D might be TRBD1 (7 bases). Germline V CDR1 and CDR2: SGHRS, YFSETQ. V lost 4 bases and J lost 1, with 13 bases in between. The CDR3 covers 15 residues. The CDR3 region is CASSPGGPRTDTQYF. The CDR3, as DNA: TGCGCCAGCAGCCCAGGGGGGCCCCGCACAGATACGCAGTATTTT. The complete variable domain, with remaining parts taken from reference TRBV5-1 and TRBJ2-3, reads KAGVTQTPRYLIKTRGQQVTLSCSPISGHRSVSWYQQTPGQGLQFLFEYFSETQRNKGNFPGRFSGRQFSNSRSEMNVSTLELGDSALYLCASSPGGPRTDTQYFGPGTRLTVL.

The rearrangement uses TRBV6-5 and TRBJ1-6; TRBD1 is a possible D gene (5 bases). The CDR3 consists of 15 residues. Deletions cut 0 bases from V and 9 bases from J, with 12 bases between. Per germline, CDR1 MNHEY and CDR2 SVGAGI. This CDR3 reads CASSYSVGASSPLHF. The CDR3 DNA sequence: TGTGCCAGCAGTTACTCAGTTGGGGCCAGTTCACCCCTCCACTTT.

This sequence joins TRBV11-2 and TRBJ1-5; no firm D call. V was clipped by 0 bases and J by 7 bases, with 10 bases between them. Germline V gives CDR1 SGHAT, CDR2 FQNNGV. The CDR3 spans 14 residues. CDR3 sequence reads: CASSLDHGYQPQHF. The CDR3 coding sequence is TGTGCCAGCAGCTTAGATCACGGGTACCAGCCCCAGCATTTT.

The chain uses TRBV28 and TRBJ2-1, with D tentatively TRBD2 (6 bases). The germline CDR1 and CDR2 sequences are MDHEN and SYDVKM. The CDR3 totals 14 residues. Trimming pared 5 bases from V and 8 bases from J, leaving 16 bases between. The CDR3 DNA reads as TGTGCCAGCAGTGTGGGGACCCGGGGGTATGAGCAGTTCTTC. Translating it yields CASSVGTRGYEQFF.